These 25 T cell receptor beta chains originate from one sample sequenced in a study of glioma-infiltrating T cells after dendritic cell vaccination. Time point noted: after dendritic cell vaccination, including at tumor progression/relapse. The method was immunoSEQ multiplex PCR; TCRdb's version includes in-frame clones alone and lacks a portion of them. The data hold tens of thousands of clones, with roughly four fifths observed a single time. The source was blood, collected after dendritic cell vaccination. Every receptor here comes from a human donor with glioblastoma.

V is TRBV9 and J is TRBJ2-3; 9 nucleotides agree with TRBD2. V lost 1 base and J lost 8; bases outside the gene matches: 11. Germline V gene sequence: CDR1 SGDLS, CDR2 YYNGEE. This CDR3 has 16 amino acids. The CDR3 spells CASSVSAGGTPSTQYF. In DNA form, the CDR3 reads TGTGCCAGCAGCGTATCAGCGGGGGGTACTCCCAGTACGCAGTATTTT.

This clone was detected once. V gene TRBV29-1 combines with J gene TRBJ1-5, with 8 bases lining up with TRBD1. The ends lost 5 bases at V and 4 bases at J; junction bases unmatched: 4. The CDR3 has 13 residues. Germline-derived CDR1 and CDR2 are SQVTM and ANQGSEA. The CDR3 reads CSVSGGRNQPQHF. Written as DNA, the CDR3 is TGCAGCGTTTCAGGGGGCAGGAATCAGCCCCAGCATTTT. The entire variable domain, with the rest obtained from reference TRBV29-1 and TRBJ1-5, is as follows: SAVISQKPSRDICQRGTSLTIQCQVDSQVTMMFWYRQQPGQSLTLIATANQGSEATYESGFVIDKFPISRPNLTFSTLTVSNMSPEDSSIYLCSVSGGRNQPQHFGDGTRLSIL.

The chain links TRBV5-4 to TRBJ1-1; D remains ambiguous. Per the germline V gene, CDR1 is SGHNT and CDR2 is YYREEE (reference sequence). CDR3 length: 13 amino acids. V dropped 4 bases and J dropped 1 base, with 8 bases sitting between them. CDR3 in DNA: TGTGCCAGCAGCCCGCGGGAGAACACTGAAGCTTTCTTT. Its protein product is CASSPRENTEAFF.

This clone came up once. V is TRBV6-8 and J is TRBJ1-6, with D perhaps matching TRBD1 (5 bases). The length of the CDR3 is 15 residues. The germline gives CDR1 MNHGY, CDR2 SAAAGT. V was pared by 7 bases and J by 7 bases, with 17 bases between. Here the CDR3 reads CASTHWGERNSPLHF. The DNA of the CDR3 is TGTGCCAGCACTCATTGGGGGGAGCGGAATTCACCCCTCCACTTT.

The CDR3 spells CASSFLADSSYEQYF. The CDR3 bases are TGTGCCAGCAGTTTCCTAGCGGATAGCTCCTACGAGCAGTACTTC. J is TRBJ2-7 and V is TRBV27, with 7 bases matching TRBD2. The CDR3 contains 15 residues. Per germline, CDR1 MNHEY and CDR2 SMNVEV (reference sequence). The V segment lost 3 bases and the J segment 0 bases; nucleotides outside the gene matches: 5.

The chain couples TRBV10-3 to TRBJ1-1; TRBD1 matches at 8 bases. Germline V CDR1 and CDR2: ENHRY, SYGVKD. The trim removed 8 bases at V and 6 bases at J, leaving 8 bases unmatched. The CDR3 length is 13 residues. The CDR3: CAILRTTGAEAFF. The CDR3 bases are TGTGCCATCCTCCGAACGACAGGGGCTGAAGCTTTCTTT.

The J gene is TRBJ2-7, the V gene TRBV5-4; TRBD1 is a possible D gene (6 bases). The germline gives CDR1 SGHNT, CDR2 YYREEE (reference sequence). V lost 4 bases to trimming and J lost 0 bases, with 11 bases between them. The CDR3 covers 14 residues. DNA of the CDR3: TGTGCCAGCAGCCTGGACAGAAGCTCCTACGAGCAGTACTTC. As protein: CASSLDRSSYEQYF.

The chain employs TRBV7-9 and TRBJ2-7; D is undetermined. Trimming stripped 1 base from V and 9 bases from J, with 10 bases between. The CDR3 has 12 residues. Germline CDR1 is SEHNR and CDR2 is FQNEAQ (reference sequence). CDR3 sequence (DNA): TGTGCCAGCAGCTTAGTAGAATTGCGGCAGTACTTC. Translation gives CASSLVELRQYF. Based on the CDR3 plus reference TRBV7-9 and TRBJ2-7, the full variable domain is DTGVSQNPRHKITKRGQNVTFRCDPISEHNRLYWYRQTLGQGPEFLTYFQNEAQLEKSRLLSDRFSAERPKGSFSTLEIQRTEQGDSAMYLCASSLVELRQYFGPGTRLTVT.

The chain recombines TRBV6-5 with TRBJ1-5, with 7 nucleotides matching TRBD1. V was pared by 6 bases and J by 3 bases, with 2 bases of the junction left unmatched. The CDR3 contains 13 residues. The V gene's germline CDR1 is MNHEY and CDR2 SVGAGI. This CDR3 is CASSGTDNQPQHF. The CDR3 DNA sequence: TGTGCCAGCAGCGGGACAGACAATCAGCCCCAGCATTTT.

This clone was observed a few times. The J gene is TRBJ2-5, the V gene TRBV9, with 8 bases identical to TRBD1. The ends lost 4 bases at V and 3 bases at J; junction bases unmatched: 8. The CDR3 contains 15 residues. Looked up from germline, CDR1 is SGDLS and CDR2 is YYNGEE. In nucleotides, the CDR3 is TGTGCCAGCAGCTCGACCCAGGGGGCTGAAGAGACCCAGTACTTC. As protein: CASSSTQGAEETQYF.

This rearrangement joins TRBV30 to TRBJ2-3, with TRBD2 as a possible D gene (7 bases). Germline V CDR1 and CDR2: GTSNPN, SVGIG (reference sequence). The V end lost 5 bases, the J end lost 5 bases, and 14 bases lay between the germline ends. This CDR3 is 13 amino acids long. For the CDR3, the DNA is TGTGCCTGGGACACAGGGAGGGGAGATACGCAGTATTTT. This encodes CAWDTGRGDTQYF.

The V gene is TRBV11-2, the J gene TRBJ1-1; unclear D gene. This CDR3 contains 13 residues. Trimming cost V 2 bases and J 0 bases, with 4 bases left between them. Germline CDR1 reads SGHAT; CDR2 reads FQNNGV. The CDR3 loop is CASSLQLNTEAFF. Written as DNA, the CDR3 is TGTGCCAGCAGCTTACAGTTGAACACTGAAGCTTTCTTT.

The chain has TRBV6-6 and TRBJ2-2, with 9 nucleotides matching TRBD2. The CDR3 has 15 amino acids. Germline V gives CDR1 MNHNY, CDR2 SVGAGI (reference sequence). Germline trimming cut 2 bases from V and 7 bases from J; bases unmatched to any gene: 5. CDR3 in amino acids: CASSYAGGPVGELFF. CDR3 nucleotides: TGTGCCAGCAGTTACGCGGGGGGGCCCGTCGGGGAGCTGTTTTTT.

The chain joins TRBV30 to TRBJ2-3, with TRBD2 matching 9 bases. Trimming took 2 bases from V and 0 from J; bases not matched to a gene: 9. The CDR3 is made up of 17 amino acids. Germline loops: CDR1 GTSNPN, CDR2 SVGIG (reference sequence). The CDR3 loop is CAWSRLAGFGSTDTQYF. The CDR3 DNA reads as TGTGCCTGGAGTCGCCTAGCGGGGTTCGGAAGCACAGATACGCAGTATTTT. Full variable domain (rest looked up from reference TRBV30 and TRBJ2-3): SQTIHQWPATLVQPVGSPLSLECTVEGTSNPNLYWYRQAAGRGLQLLFYSVGIGQISSEVPQNLSASRPQDRQFILSSKKLLLSDSGFYLCAWSRLAGFGSTDTQYFGPGTRLTVL.

This clone was seen only a few times. The chain combines TRBV6-1 with TRBJ2-7; possible D gene TRBD2, 7 bases. CDR1 and CDR2 (germline): MNHNS, SASEGT. This CDR3 has 15 residues. V shed 1 base and J shed 4 bases, with 14 bases lying between them. Written as DNA, the CDR3 is TGTGCCAGCAGTGAAGGAGGGGGGGCCTGGTACGAGCAGTACTTC. Its translation: CASSEGGGAWYEQYF.

V is TRBV30 and J is TRBJ2-3; the match to TRBD2 covers 12 bases. V shed 3 bases and J 0 bases; nucleotides not matched to a gene: 1. Germline V gives CDR1 GTSNPN, CDR2 SVGIG (reference sequence). The CDR3 contains 15 residues. The CDR3 DNA is TGTGCCTGGAGGCTAGCGGGGGGGAGCACAGATACGCAGTATTTT. Translated, it gives CAWRLAGGSTDTQYF.

CDR3 nucleotides: TGCGCCAGCAGCTTCGCGGGGGGGATTCTCAATGAGCAGTTCTTC. It encodes CASSFAGGILNEQFF. The chain recombines TRBV5-1 with TRBJ2-1; TRBD2 matches 9 bases. This CDR3 spans 15 amino acids. V gave up 2 bases and J gave up 6 bases; unmatched junction bases: 6. Germline CDR1 SGHRS, CDR2 YFSETQ.

This chain uses TRBV27 with TRBJ2-7, with D possibly matching TRBD1 (6 bases). Germline V gene data show CDR1 as MNHEY and CDR2 as SMNVEV (reference sequence). There are 12 residues in the CDR3. The germline V and J ends were trimmed by 5 bases and 6 bases, with 11 bases remaining between them. This CDR3 is CASSPTGREQYF. The CDR3 DNA follows: TGTGCCAGCAGTCCCACAGGGCGCGAGCAGTACTTC.

The chain couples TRBV4-2 to TRBJ2-7, with D unresolved. Trimming left V 0 bases short and J 1 base short, with 7 bases between. There are 14 residues in the CDR3. Germline-derived CDR1 and CDR2 are LGHNA and YNFKEQ. The CDR3 protein is CASSQETRSYEQYF. CDR3 DNA sequence: TGTGCCAGCAGCCAAGAAACCCGGTCCTACGAGCAGTACTTC.

The chain employs TRBV7-9 and TRBJ2-7; 7 positions match TRBD2. The CDR3 loop spans 16 amino acids. Germline trimming cut 3 bases from V and 0 bases from J; bases unmatched to any gene: 8. Germline V gene sequence: CDR1 SEHNR, CDR2 FQNEAQ (reference sequence). The CDR3 spells CASSFGASGGSYEQYF. In DNA, the CDR3 is TGTGCCAGCAGCTTTGGTGCTAGCGGCGGCTCCTACGAGCAGTACTTC.

The chain joins TRBV5-4 to TRBJ2-7, with TRBD1 matching 9 bases. The CDR3 extends over 16 amino acids. Trimming took 0 bases from V and 0 from J; bases not matched to a gene: 4. Per the germline V gene, CDR1 is SGHNT and CDR2 is YYREEE (reference sequence). The CDR3 region is CASSLGDRGNSYEQYF. The CDR3 bases are TGTGCCAGCAGCTTGGGTGACAGGGGGAACTCCTACGAGCAGTACTTC.

The table lists this clone with a count of one. This chain joins TRBV5-4 and TRBJ1-5, with D possibly matching TRBD1 (5 bases). Per the germline V gene, CDR1 is SGHNT and CDR2 is YYREEE (reference sequence). This CDR3 contains 14 residues. V lost 0 bases, J lost 2 bases, and 6 bases lay in between. The CDR3 protein is CASSLGGGNQPQHF. The CDR3 DNA reads as TGTGCCAGCAGCTTGGGGGGGGGCAATCAGCCCCAGCATTTT.

The chain links TRBV30 to TRBJ1-1, with D unclear. CDR1 GTSNPN and CDR2 SVGIG come from the germline V gene (reference sequence). CDR3 size: 13 residues. V was shortened by 3 bases and J by 0 bases, with 8 bases between the two germline ends. The CDR3 reads CAWRGRVNTEAFF. CDR3 DNA: TGTGCCTGGAGGGGCAGAGTGAACACTGAAGCTTTCTTT.

This clone has just one count. The chain has TRBV7-9 and TRBJ1-1; 9 nucleotides line up with TRBD1. Germline assignment: CDR1 SEHNR and CDR2 FQNEAQ (reference sequence). This CDR3 has 15 amino acids. Trimming cost V 4 bases and J 3 bases; bases outside gene matches: 6. The CDR3 sequence is CASSYETGGHTEAFF. DNA of the CDR3: TGTGCCAGCAGCTATGAGACAGGGGGGCACACTGAAGCTTTCTTT.

This clone turned up a few times. J is TRBJ2-5 and V is TRBV19; no firm D call. V gave up 9 bases and J gave up 2 bases, with 13 bases separating them. There are 13 residues in the CDR3. The germline CDR1 and CDR2 sequences are LNHDA and SQIVND (reference sequence). DNA for the CDR3: TGTGCCAGCTCCCCGGGTCGACAAGAGACCCAGTACTTC. Amino acid sequence: CASSPGRQETQYF.